Listed here are 15 T cell receptor beta chains from one sample, sequenced in a study of stem cell transplantation in POMP-related autoinflammatory disease. Assay used: immunoSEQ multiplex PCR; TCRdb lists only in-frame clones, some missing. Among more than 25,000 clones, about 91% were seen once, and the ten largest hold approximately 0.72%. The source was CD4+ T cells from PBMCs, collected before stem cell transplantation. The receptor set was obtained from a human donor with POMP-related autoinflammation and immune dysregulation (PRAID).

The V call is TRBV7-6, the J call TRBJ2-5, with D tentatively TRBD1 (6 bases). The CDR3 consists of 14 residues. Germline lookup yields CDR1 SGHVS and CDR2 FNYEAQ. V dropped 10 bases and J dropped 2 bases, with 17 bases sitting between them. DNA for the CDR3: TGTGCCACCTGCCAGGGGCTCCGGCAAGAGACCCAGTACTTC. This encodes CATCQGLRQETQYF.

The gene calls are TRBV28 and TRBJ2-5, with unresolved D. There are 13 residues in the CDR3. V gave up 3 bases and J gave up 3 bases, with 8 bases separating them. The germline gives CDR1 MDHEN, CDR2 SYDVKM. CDR3 nucleotides: TGTGCCAGCAGTTTCTATAGTAAAGAGACCCAGTACTTC. Protein sequence: CASSFYSKETQYF.

This clone is a singleton in its sample. This chain links TRBV7-3 with TRBJ2-3; D is unclear. Trimming left V 4 bases short and J 4 bases short, with 9 bases between. The CDR3 is made up of 13 amino acids. CDR1 and CDR2 (germline): SGHTA, FQGTGA. The DNA of the CDR3 is TGTGCCAGCAGCTACCTCCGGGCAGATACGCAGTATTTT. As protein: CASSYLRADTQYF.

V and J are TRBV5-4 and TRBJ2-3, with D perhaps TRBD2 (6 bases). The V and J ends lost 0 bases and 7 bases respectively, with 15 bases between them. The CDR3 consists of 15 residues. Germline V gives CDR1 SGHNT, CDR2 YYREEE (reference sequence). The CDR3 DNA is TGTGCCAGCAGCTTGGGTAGCGGCCATGGGAATACGCAGTATTTT. It encodes CASSLGSGHGNTQYF.

V and J are TRBV7-9 and TRBJ1-1; TRBD1 is a possible D gene (6 bases). In germline, CDR1 is SEHNR, CDR2 FQNEAQ (reference sequence). V gave up 0 bases and J gave up 1 base, with 18 bases separating them. CDR3 length: 18 residues. The CDR3 DNA is TGTGCCAGCAGCTTAGCTTACAGGGTTGGGAGTGAGAACACTGAAGCTTTCTTT. Translation: CASSLAYRVGSENTEAFF.

J is TRBJ1-2 and V is TRBV12-5; D may be TRBD1 (6 bases). Trimming stripped 2 bases from V and 2 bases from J, with 15 bases between. Germline assignment: CDR1 LGHNT and CDR2 FRNRAP. The CDR3 has 16 residues. CDR3 sequence reads: CASGLRIRQVNYGYTF. The CDR3 coding sequence is TGTGCTAGTGGTTTGAGAATTCGACAGGTGAACTATGGCTACACCTTC.

This clone was found a few times. The gene calls are TRBV6-1 and TRBJ1-1; D ambiguous. This CDR3 is built from 13 residues. The V gene's germline CDR1 is MNHNS and CDR2 SASEGT. V was shortened by 0 bases and J by 4 bases, with 6 bases between the two germline ends. The CDR3 DNA reads as TGTGCCAGCAGTGAAGCAGGATTCACTGAAGCTTTCTTT. Translated: CASSEAGFTEAFF.

The rearrangement joins TRBV19 to TRBJ1-4; D unclear. The CDR3 consists of 13 residues. The V gene lost 4 bases and the J gene lost 0 bases, with 3 bases spanning the gap. Looked up from germline, CDR1 is LNHDA and CDR2 is SQIVND (reference sequence). The CDR3 loop reads CASSKTTNEKLFF. The CDR3 DNA reads as TGTGCCAGTAGTAAAACAACTAATGAAAAACTGTTTTTT.

The chain links TRBV2 to TRBJ2-2; D gene unclear. V dropped 6 bases and J dropped 2 bases, with 10 bases sitting between them. The CDR3 extends over 14 amino acids. Germline-derived CDR1 and CDR2 are SNHLY and FYNNEI. DNA of the CDR3: TGTGCCAGCAGAGCCCAGGCTAACACCGGGGAGCTGTTTTTT. Its protein product is CASRAQANTGELFF.

This chain connects TRBV5-4 to TRBJ2-2; D unclear. CDR3 length: 15 amino acids. Germline values: CDR1 SGHNT, CDR2 YYREEE (reference sequence). Trimming shortened V by 2 bases and J by 4 bases, and 12 bases separated the two germline ends. The CDR3, as DNA: TGTGCCAGCAGCTTCGCAACCAAGAGCACCGGGGAGCTGTTTTTT. This codes for CASSFATKSTGELFF.

V usage is TRBV5-1 and J usage is TRBJ1-3; 8 bases map to TRBD1. The germline CDR1 and CDR2 sequences are SGHRS and YFSETQ. The length of the CDR3 is 14 residues. V lost 4 bases, J lost 2 bases, and 2 bases stayed unmatched. In DNA, the CDR3 is TGCGCCAGCAGCCAGACAGGGGCTGGAAACACCATATATTTT. This encodes CASSQTGAGNTIYF.

The V gene is TRBV5-1, the J gene TRBJ2-5, with D possibly matching TRBD2 (5 bases). The germline V and J ends were trimmed by 3 bases and 5 bases, with 17 bases remaining between them. CDR3 length: 15 residues. CDR1 and CDR2 (germline): SGHRS, YFSETQ. The DNA for the CDR3 is TGCGCCAGCAGCTCCTCTCCCCGGGAACCGGAGACCCAGTACTTC. Protein: CASSSSPREPETQYF.

Only one count was recorded for this clone. The chain combines TRBV6-5 with TRBJ1-2; D possibly corresponds to TRBD1 (5 bases). The CDR3 loop spans 14 amino acids. Per germline, CDR1 MNHEY and CDR2 SVGAGI. The ends were cut back, 4 bases at V and 2 bases at J, with 11 bases in the middle. For the CDR3, the DNA is TGTGCCAGCAGTTGGGCCAGGGAAAACTATGGCTACACCTTC. Protein: CASSWARENYGYTF.

This clone was recorded only once. This sequence joins TRBV7-9 and TRBJ2-3; D not resolved. The CDR3 has 14 amino acids. Germline V gene sequence: CDR1 SEHNR, CDR2 FQNEAQ (reference sequence). V was shortened by 2 bases and J by 0 bases, with 6 bases between the two germline ends. CDR3 in DNA: TGTGCCAGCAGCTTATCGCTTAGCACAGATACGCAGTATTTT. This encodes CASSLSLSTDTQYF.

The gene calls are TRBV5-4 and TRBJ2-7; the match to TRBD1 covers 11 bases. CDR1 and CDR2 (germline): SGHNT, YYREEE (reference sequence). V shed 0 bases and J 3 bases; nucleotides not matched to a gene: 5. This CDR3 spans 16 amino acids. CDR3 amino acids: CASSLADRGRSYEQYF. DNA of the CDR3: TGTGCCAGCAGCTTGGCGGACAGGGGGCGAAGCTACGAGCAGTACTTC.